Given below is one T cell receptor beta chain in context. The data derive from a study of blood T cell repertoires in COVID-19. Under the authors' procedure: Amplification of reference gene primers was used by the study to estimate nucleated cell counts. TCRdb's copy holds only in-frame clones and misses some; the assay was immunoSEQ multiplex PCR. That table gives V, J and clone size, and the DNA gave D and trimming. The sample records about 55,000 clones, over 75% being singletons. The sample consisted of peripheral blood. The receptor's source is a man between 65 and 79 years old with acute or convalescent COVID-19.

CDR3: CASSVLASGVTGELFF. CDR3 DNA: TGTGCCAGCAGCGTTCTGGCTAGCGGGGTCACCGGGGAGCTGTTTTTT. The chain employs TRBV7-9 and TRBJ2-2, with TRBD2 matching over 9 bases. This CDR3 has 16 amino acids. Germline V gene lookup returns CDR1 SEHNR and CDR2 FQNEAQ (reference sequence). V gave up 5 bases and J gave up 4 bases; unmatched junction bases: 8.